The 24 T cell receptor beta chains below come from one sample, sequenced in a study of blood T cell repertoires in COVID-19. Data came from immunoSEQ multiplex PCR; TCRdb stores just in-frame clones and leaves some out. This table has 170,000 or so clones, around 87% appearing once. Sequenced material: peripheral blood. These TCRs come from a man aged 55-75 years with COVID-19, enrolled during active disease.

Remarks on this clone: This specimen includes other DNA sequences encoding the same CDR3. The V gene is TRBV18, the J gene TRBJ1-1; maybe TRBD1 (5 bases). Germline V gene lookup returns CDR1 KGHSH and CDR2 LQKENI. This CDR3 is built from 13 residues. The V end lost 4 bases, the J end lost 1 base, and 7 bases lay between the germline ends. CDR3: CASSLQGNTEAFF. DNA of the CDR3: TGTGCCAGCTCACTTCAGGGGAACACTGAAGCTTTCTTT. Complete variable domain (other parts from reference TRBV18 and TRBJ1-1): NAGVMQNPRHLVRRRGQEARLRCSPMKGHSHVYWYRQLPEEGLKFMVYLQKENIIDESGMPKERFSAEFPKEGPSILRIQQVVRGDSAAYFCASSLQGNTEAFFGQGTRLTVV.

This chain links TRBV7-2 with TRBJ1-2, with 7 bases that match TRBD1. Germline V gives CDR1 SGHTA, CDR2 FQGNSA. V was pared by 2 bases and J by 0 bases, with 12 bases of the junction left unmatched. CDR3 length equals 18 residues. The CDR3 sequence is CASSLWGVGTEANYGYTF. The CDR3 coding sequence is TGTGCCAGCAGCTTATGGGGGGTGGGGACAGAGGCTAACTATGGCTACACCTTC.

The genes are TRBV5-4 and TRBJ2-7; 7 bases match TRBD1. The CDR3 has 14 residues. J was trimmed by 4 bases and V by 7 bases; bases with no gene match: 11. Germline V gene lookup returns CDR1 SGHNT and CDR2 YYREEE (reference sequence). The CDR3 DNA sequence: TGTGCCAGCGGGTCGACAGGGATGGGATACGAGCAGTACTTC. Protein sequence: CASGSTGMGYEQYF.

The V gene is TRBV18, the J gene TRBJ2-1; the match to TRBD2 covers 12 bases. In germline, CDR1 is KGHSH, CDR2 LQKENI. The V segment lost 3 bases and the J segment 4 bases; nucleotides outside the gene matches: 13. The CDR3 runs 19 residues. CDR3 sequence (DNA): TGTGCCAGCTCACCGCCGGGACTAGCGGGTCTAGGTGGGTACAATGAGCAGTTCTTC. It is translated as CASSPPGLAGLGGYNEQFF.

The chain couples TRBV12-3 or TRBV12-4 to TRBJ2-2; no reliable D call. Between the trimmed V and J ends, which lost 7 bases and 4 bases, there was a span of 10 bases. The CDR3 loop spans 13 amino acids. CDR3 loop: CASTQWSTGELFF. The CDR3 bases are TGTGCCAGCACCCAGTGGTCCACCGGGGAGCTGTTTTTT.

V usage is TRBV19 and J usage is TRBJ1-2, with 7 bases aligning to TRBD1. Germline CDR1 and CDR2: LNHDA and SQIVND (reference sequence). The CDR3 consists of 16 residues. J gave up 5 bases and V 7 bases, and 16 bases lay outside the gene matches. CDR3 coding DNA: TGTGCCAGTAAGGGCAGGACAGGCGACAGTCATTATGGCTACACCTTC. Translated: CASKGRTGDSHYGYTF.

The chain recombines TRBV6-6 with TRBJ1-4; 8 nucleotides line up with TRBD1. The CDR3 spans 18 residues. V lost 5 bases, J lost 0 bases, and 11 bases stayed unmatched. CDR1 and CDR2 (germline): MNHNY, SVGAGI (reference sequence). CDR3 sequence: CASSRSGQGFATNEKLFF. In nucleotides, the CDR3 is TGTGCCAGCAGTCGGAGCGGACAGGGATTTGCAACTAATGAAAAACTGTTTTTT.

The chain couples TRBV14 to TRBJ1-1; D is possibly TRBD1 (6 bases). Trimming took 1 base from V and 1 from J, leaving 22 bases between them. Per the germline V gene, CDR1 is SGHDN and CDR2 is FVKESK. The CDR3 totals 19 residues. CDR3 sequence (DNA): TGTGCCAGCAGCCAAGCACCGGGACACCTACTTTCAGCGAACACTGAAGCTTTCTTT. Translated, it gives CASSQAPGHLLSANTEAFF. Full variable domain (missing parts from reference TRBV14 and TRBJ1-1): EAGVTQFPSHSVIEKGQTVTLRCDPISGHDNLYWYRRVMGKEIKFLLHFVKESKQDESGMPNNRFLAERTGGTYSTLKVQPAELEDSGVYFCASSQAPGHLLSANTEAFFGQGTRLTVV.

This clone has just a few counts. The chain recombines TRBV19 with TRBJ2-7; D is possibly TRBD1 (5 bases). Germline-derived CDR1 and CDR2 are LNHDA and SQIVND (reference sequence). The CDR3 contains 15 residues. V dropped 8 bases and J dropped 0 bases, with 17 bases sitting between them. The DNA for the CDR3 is TGTGCCAGTGCCAGGACAACCACGAGCTCCTACGAGCAGTACTTC. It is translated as CASARTTTSSYEQYF. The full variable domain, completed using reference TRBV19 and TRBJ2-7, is DGGITQSPKYLFRKEGQNVTLSCEQNLNHDAMYWYRQDPGQGLRLIYYSQIVNDFQKGDIAEGYSVSREKKESFPLTVTSAQKNPTAFYLCASARTTTSSYEQYFGPGTRLTVT.

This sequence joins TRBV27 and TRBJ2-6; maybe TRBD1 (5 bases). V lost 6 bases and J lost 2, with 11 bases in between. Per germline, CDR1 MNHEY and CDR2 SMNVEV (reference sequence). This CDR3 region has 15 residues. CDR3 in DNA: TGTGCCAGCAGGGCAGGGATTGCTGGGGCCAACGTCCTGACTTTC. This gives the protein CASRAGIAGANVLTF.

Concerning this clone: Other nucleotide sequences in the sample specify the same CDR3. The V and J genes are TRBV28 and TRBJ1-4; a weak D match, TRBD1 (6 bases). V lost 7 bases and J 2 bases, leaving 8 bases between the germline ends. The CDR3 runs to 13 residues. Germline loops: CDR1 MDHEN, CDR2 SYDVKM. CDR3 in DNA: TGTGCCAGCAACGACAGGACTAATGAAAAACTGTTTTTT. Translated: CASNDRTNEKLFF.

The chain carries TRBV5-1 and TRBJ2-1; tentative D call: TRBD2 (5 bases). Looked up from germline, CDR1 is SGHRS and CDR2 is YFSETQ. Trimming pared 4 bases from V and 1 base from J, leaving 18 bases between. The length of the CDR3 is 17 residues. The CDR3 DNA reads TGCGCCAGCAGCCCGAACTCACTAGTTCAGTCCTACAATGAGCAGTTCTTC. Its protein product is CASSPNSLVQSYNEQFF. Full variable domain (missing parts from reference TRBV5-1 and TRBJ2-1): KAGVTQTPRYLIKTRGQQVTLSCSPISGHRSVSWYQQTPGQGLQFLFEYFSETQRNKGNFPGRFSGRQFSNSRSEMNVSTLELGDSALYLCASSPNSLVQSYNEQFFGPGTRLTVL.

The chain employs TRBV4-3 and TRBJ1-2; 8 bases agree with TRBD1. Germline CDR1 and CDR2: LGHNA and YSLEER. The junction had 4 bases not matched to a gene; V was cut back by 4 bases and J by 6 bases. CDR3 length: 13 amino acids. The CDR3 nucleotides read TGCGCCAGCAGCCGCGGACAGGGAGATGGCTACACCTTC. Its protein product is CASSRGQGDGYTF.

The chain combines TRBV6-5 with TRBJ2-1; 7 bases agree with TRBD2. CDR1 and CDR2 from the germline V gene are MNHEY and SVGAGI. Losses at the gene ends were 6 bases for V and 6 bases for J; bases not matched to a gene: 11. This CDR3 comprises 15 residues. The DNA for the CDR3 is TGTGCCAGCAGACGGGAGCGGGGACTTGGCAATGAGCAGTTCTTC. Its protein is CASRRERGLGNEQFF.

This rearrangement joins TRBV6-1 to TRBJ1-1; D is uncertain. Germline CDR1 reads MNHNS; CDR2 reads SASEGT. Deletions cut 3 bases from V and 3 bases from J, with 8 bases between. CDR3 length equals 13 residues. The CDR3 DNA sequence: TGTGCCAGCAGTGATCCCAATGACACTGAAGCTTTCTTT. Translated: CASSDPNDTEAFF.

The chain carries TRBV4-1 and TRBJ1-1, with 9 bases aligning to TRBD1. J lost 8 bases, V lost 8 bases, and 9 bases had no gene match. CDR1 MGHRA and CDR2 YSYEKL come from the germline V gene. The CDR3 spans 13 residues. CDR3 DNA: TGCGCCAGCGCCCGACAGGGGGAAAGAGAAGCTTTCTTT. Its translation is CASARQGEREAFF.

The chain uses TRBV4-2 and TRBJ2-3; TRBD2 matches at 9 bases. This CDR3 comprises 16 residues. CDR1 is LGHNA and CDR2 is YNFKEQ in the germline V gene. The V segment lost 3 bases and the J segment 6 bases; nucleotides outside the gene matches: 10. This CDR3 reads CASSQTNSGSKDTQYF. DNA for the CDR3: TGTGCCAGCAGCCAGACGAATAGCGGGAGCAAGGATACGCAGTATTTT.

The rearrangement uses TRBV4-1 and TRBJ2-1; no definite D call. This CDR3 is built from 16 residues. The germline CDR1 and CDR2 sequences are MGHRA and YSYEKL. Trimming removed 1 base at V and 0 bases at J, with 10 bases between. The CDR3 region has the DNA TGCGCCAGCAGCCAAGCTCCCGTCCCCTCCTACAATGAGCAGTTCTTC. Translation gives CASSQAPVPSYNEQFF.

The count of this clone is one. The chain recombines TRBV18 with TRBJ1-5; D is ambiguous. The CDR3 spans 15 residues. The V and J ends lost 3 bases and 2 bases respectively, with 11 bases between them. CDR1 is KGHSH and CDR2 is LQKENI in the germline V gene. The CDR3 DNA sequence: TGTGCCAGCTCACCTGGTCGACACGGCAATCAGCCCCAGCATTTT. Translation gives CASSPGRHGNQPQHF.

The CDR3 DNA reads as TGTGCCAGCAGCGTAGCCACAGGGATCTACGAGCAGTACTTC. Encoded protein: CASSVATGIYEQYF. The chain joins TRBV9 to TRBJ2-7, with D possibly being TRBD1 (6 bases). There are 14 residues in the CDR3. Deletions cut 0 bases from V and 3 bases from J, with 10 bases between. The germline V gene encodes CDR1 SGDLS and CDR2 YYNGEE. Filled out from reference TRBV9 and TRBJ2-7, the complete variable domain reads DSGVTQTPKHLITATGQRVTLRCSPRSGDLSVYWYQQSLDQGLQFLIQYYNGEERAKGNILERFSAQQFPDLHSELNLSSLELGDSALYFCASSVATGIYEQYFGPGTRLTVT.

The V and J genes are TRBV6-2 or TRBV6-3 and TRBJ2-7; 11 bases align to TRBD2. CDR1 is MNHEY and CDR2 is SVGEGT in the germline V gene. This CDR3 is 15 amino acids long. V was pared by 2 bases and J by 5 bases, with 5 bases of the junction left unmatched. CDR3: CASSYQGTSGHEQYF. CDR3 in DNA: TGTGCCAGCAGTTACCAAGGGACTAGCGGCCACGAGCAGTACTTC.

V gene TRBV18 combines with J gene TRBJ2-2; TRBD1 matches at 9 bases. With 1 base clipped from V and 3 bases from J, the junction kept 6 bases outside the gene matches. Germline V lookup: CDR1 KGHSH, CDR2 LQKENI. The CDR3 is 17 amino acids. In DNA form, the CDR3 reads TGTGCCAGCTCACCACGACAGGGGGTCGCGGACACCGGGGAGCTGTTTTTT. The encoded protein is CASSPRQGVADTGELFF.

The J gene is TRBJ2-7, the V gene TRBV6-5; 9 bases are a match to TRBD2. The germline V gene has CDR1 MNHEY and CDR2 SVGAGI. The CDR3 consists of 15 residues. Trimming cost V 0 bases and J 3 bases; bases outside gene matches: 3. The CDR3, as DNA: TGTGCCAGCAGTTACTCGGGTAGCGGGGGCTACGAGCAGTACTTC. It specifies CASSYSGSGGYEQYF.

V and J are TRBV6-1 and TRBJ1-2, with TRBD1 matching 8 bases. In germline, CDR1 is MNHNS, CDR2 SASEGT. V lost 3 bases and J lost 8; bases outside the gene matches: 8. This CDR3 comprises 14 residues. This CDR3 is CASSDGQGPWGYTF. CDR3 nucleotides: TGTGCCAGCAGTGATGGACAGGGTCCGTGGGGCTACACCTTC.